This T cell receptor (beta chain) was identified in a study of T cells in women clearing cervical HPV infection. Background on the study: Blood came at first lesion visit for cases, post-clearance for controls. Study conclusions and caveats: CIN3+ cases had significantly higher TCR repertoire richness than controls, but evenness did not differ.

On this clone itself: Antigen: not known.

Method: immunoSEQ multiplex PCR; TCRdb's copy keeps in-frame clones and lacks some. The sample's table shows about 35,000 clones. Sequenced sample: blood buffy coat. This TCR came from a woman between 18 and 70 years old with a cervical HPV16 infection that either progressed to CIN3+ or cleared (not recorded which).

CDR3 amino acids: CSATHTYEQYF. Partial CDR3 DNA: TGCAGTGCGACTCACACCTACGAG. The rearrangement links TRBV20-1 to TRBJ2-7; no firm D call. The read comes to an end 3 residues before the CDR3 does, leaving the germline J gene to fill in the end. The germline V gene encodes CDR1 DFQATT and CDR2 SNEGSKA (reference sequence). The CDR3 consists of 11 residues. Deletions cut 6 bases from V and 2 bases from J, with 8 bases between.